One and the same sample provided the 27 T cell receptor beta chains below, sequenced in a study of T cells in Graves' hyperthyroidism and ophthalmopathy. Amplification of TCR beta CDR3 regions was performed using RNA transcripts as template. When the TCR CDR3 underwent first-round RT-PCR, the HTBI primer set was used. MiXCR was run by TCRdb on the multiplex PCR reads, yielding one entry per CDR3 protein. The sample shows around 600,000 distinct CDR3 sequences, 14% of them seen only once. Sequences were obtained from blood. The source of these receptors is a woman younger than 30 with Graves' ophthalmopathy.

The table lists this clonotype with many counts. This chain connects TRBV24-1 to TRBJ2-3, with 8 positions matching TRBD1. V dropped 10 bases and J dropped 2; count of bases not matched to a gene: 1. The CDR3 spans 12 residues. Germline CDR1 KGHDR, CDR2 SFDVKD. CDR3 residues: CATGQDTDTQYF. Here the CDR3 DNA reads TGTGCCACGGGACAGGACACAGATACGCAGTATTTT.

This clonotype was observed a handful of times. The V and J genes are TRBV11-3 and TRBJ2-1; D is uncertain. Trimming cost V 1 base and J 1 base, with 11 bases left between them. The CDR3 extends over 16 amino acids. Germline V gene sequence: CDR1 SGHNT, CDR2 YENEEA. In nucleotides, the CDR3 is TGTGCCAGCAGCTTAGGGCAGGCAATTTCCTACAATGAGCAGTTCTTC. Translation: CASSLGQAISYNEQFF. Filled out from reference TRBV11-3 and TRBJ2-1, the complete variable domain reads EAGVVQSPRYKIIEKKQPVAFWCNPISGHNTLYWYLQNLGQGPELLIRYENEEAVDDSQLPKDRFSAERLKGVDSTLKIQPAELGDSAVYLCASSLGQAISYNEQFFGPGTRLTVL.

This clonotype was found a few times. This chain links TRBV5-6 with TRBJ1-2; 8 bases align to TRBD1. V dropped 3 bases and J dropped 3; count of bases not matched to a gene: 13. Germline loops: CDR1 SGHDT, CDR2 YYEEEE. CDR3 length: 17 residues. CDR3 amino acids: CASSSLVGQGAHYGYTF. As DNA, the CDR3 is TGTGCCAGCAGCTCACTGGTCGGGCAGGGGGCACACTATGGCTACACCTTC.

This clonotype has a count of ten or more. The genes are TRBV28 and TRBJ1-2; 11 positions match TRBD1. The CDR3 loop spans 17 amino acids. Germline CDR1 and CDR2: MDHEN and SYDVKM. The V gene end was trimmed by 5 bases and the J gene end by 0 bases; junction bases not matched to a gene: 8. This CDR3 reads CASSELGQGAPNYGYTF. The CDR3, as DNA: TGTGCCAGCAGTGAGCTCGGACAGGGGGCACCTAACTATGGCTACACCTTC.

This chain uses TRBV30 with TRBJ1-6, with unresolved D. CDR1 and CDR2 (germline): GTSNPN, SVGIG (reference sequence). With 1 base removed from V and 5 bases from J, the gap between germline ends came to 6 bases. The CDR3 covers 13 residues. CDR3 in amino acids: CAWSDGNNSPLHF. As DNA, the CDR3 is TGTGCCTGGAGTGACGGGAATAATTCACCCCTCCACTTT.

This clonotype was detected ten times or more. This chain joins TRBV28 and TRBJ1-6, with 8 bases that match TRBD1. J gave up 6 bases and V 4 bases, and 5 bases lay outside the gene matches. Germline V CDR1 and CDR2: MDHEN, SYDVKM. The CDR3 runs 15 residues. CDR3 loop: CASSSGGLGNSPLHF. CDR3 in DNA: TGTGCCAGCAGTTCAGGGGGCCTGGGTAATTCACCCCTCCACTTT. Full variable domain (missing parts from reference TRBV28 and TRBJ1-6): DVKVTQSSRYLVKRTGEKVFLECVQDMDHENMFWYRQDPGLGLRLIYFSYDVKMKEKGDIPEGYSVSREKKERFSLILESASTNQTSMYLCASSSGGLGNSPLHFGNGTRLTVT.

Ten or more counts support this clonotype. V usage is TRBV2 and J usage is TRBJ2-7; no firm D call. The length of the CDR3 is 13 residues. V gave up 1 base and J gave up 2 bases, with 6 bases separating them. In germline, CDR1 is SNHLY, CDR2 FYNNEI. CDR3 residues: CASSEGPAYEQYF. Here the CDR3 DNA reads TGTGCCAGCAGTGAAGGGCCGGCCTACGAGCAGTACTTC.

This clonotype was counted ten times or more. In DNA, the CDR3 is TGTGCCAGCAGTCCTACAAGGGGACGTAATCAGCCCCAGCATTTT. Amino acids: CASSPTRGRNQPQHF. The chain couples TRBV12-3 or TRBV12-4 to TRBJ1-5, with D possibly matching TRBD1 (5 bases). The CDR3 runs 15 residues. V gave up 5 bases and J gave up 4 bases, with 15 bases separating them.

This clonotype has a single count. This chain uses TRBV6-1 with TRBJ2-1; TRBD2 aligns across 10 bases. CDR1 is MNHNS and CDR2 is SASEGT in the germline V gene. The CDR3 consists of 21 residues. V shed 0 bases and J 7 bases; nucleotides not matched to a gene: 21. CDR3: CASSEALNRGRRSGRGNEQFF. The CDR3 DNA reads as TGTGCCAGCAGTGAAGCCTTGAACCGGGGCCGGAGGAGCGGGAGGGGGAATGAGCAGTTCTTC.

The chain uses TRBV6-2 or TRBV6-3 and TRBJ2-1, with D uncertain. V was trimmed by 4 bases and J by 5 bases, leaving 9 bases between them. The CDR3 has 13 residues. Looked up from germline, CDR1 is MNHEY and CDR2 is SVGEGT. The CDR3 is CASSLLCHNEQFF. The CDR3 bases are TGTGCCAGCAGTTTATTGTGTCACAATGAGCAGTTCTTC.

This chain connects TRBV12-3 or TRBV12-4 to TRBJ2-1; TRBD1 aligns across 9 bases. The CDR3 is 14 residues long. J lost 6 bases, V lost 4 bases, and 4 bases had no gene match. CDR3 DNA sequence: TGTGCCAGCAGTTCACAGGGGGCGGGCAATGAGCAGTTCTTC. Translation: CASSSQGAGNEQFF.

In this sample, this clonotype turned up many times. The chain is built from TRBV27 and TRBJ2-3, with 10 positions matching TRBD2. V lost 0 bases to trimming and J lost 0 bases; unmatched junction nucleotides: 18. The V gene's germline CDR1 is MNHEY and CDR2 SMNVEV (reference sequence). The CDR3 runs 22 residues. CDR3 bases: TGTGCCAGCAGTTTATCCCAAATAGCGGGAGGTCCCGAATCTGTAAGCACAGATACGCAGTATTTT. Its translation is CASSLSQIAGGPESVSTDTQYF.

Worth noting for this clonotype: A much larger clonotype is one base distant, so this may be a read error. This chain uses TRBV5-1 with TRBJ2-7, with D maybe TRBD1 (5 bases). The CDR3 spans 13 residues. Germline-derived CDR1 and CDR2 are SGHRS and YFSETQ. The CDR3 loop reads CAGSFQQEYEQYF. The CDR3 nucleotides are TGCGCCGGCAGCTTTCAACAGGAGTACGAGCAGTACTTC. The whole variable domain, remainder taken from reference TRBV5-1 and TRBJ2-7, is KAGVTQTPRYLIKTRGQQVTLSCSPISGHRSVSWYQQTPGQGLQFLFEYFSETQRNKGNFPGRFSGRQFSNSRSEMNVSTLELGDSALYLCAGSFQQEYEQYFGPGTRLTVT.

This clonotype was picked up many times. The rearrangement joins TRBV28 to TRBJ2-7, with a possible D match to TRBD2 (6 bases). The CDR3 loop spans 15 amino acids. V lost 8 bases and J lost 6, with 23 bases in between. Germline CDR1 reads MDHEN; CDR2 reads SYDVKM. The CDR3 DNA follows: TGTGCCAGCTCAGGCGGAGGCCATCACGGGGGCGAGCAGTACTTC. It yields the protein CASSGGGHHGGEQYF.

V is TRBV4-1 and J is TRBJ1-6; D gene ambiguous. The CDR3 contains 13 residues. Trimming removed 0 bases from V and 9 bases from J, with 6 bases in between. In germline, CDR1 is MGHRA, CDR2 YSYEKL. The DNA of the CDR3 is TGCGCCAGCAGCCAAGAGATATTTTCACCCCTCCACTTT. It encodes CASSQEIFSPLHF.

Many counts were recorded for this clonotype. The V and J genes are TRBV2 and TRBJ1-2, with D possibly being TRBD1 (5 bases). This CDR3 spans 15 amino acids. CDR1 and CDR2 from the germline V gene are SNHLY and FYNNEI. The germline V and J ends were trimmed by 4 bases and 8 bases, with 20 bases remaining between them. This chain's CDR3 is CASSVGTGRVGGYTF. The DNA of the CDR3 is TGTGCCAGCAGTGTGGGGACCGGTCGTGTGGGAGGCTACACCTTC.

This clonotype has only a few counts. The chain uses TRBV6-1 and TRBJ2-2, with D unclear. The CDR3 sequence is 14 residues long. Trimming left V 6 bases short and J 7 bases short, with 15 bases between. Germline CDR1 is MNHNS and CDR2 is SASEGT. Here the CDR3 DNA reads TGTGCCAGCAGCGAGCAGGTAGCCGGCGGGGAGCTGTTTTTT. Translation: CASSEQVAGGELFF.

The chain links TRBV15 to TRBJ2-5; no firm D call. Trimming stripped 3 bases from V and 1 base from J, with 18 bases between. The length of the CDR3 is 17 residues. Germline V gives CDR1 LNHNV, CDR2 YYDKDF (reference sequence). CDR3 amino acids: CATSSYQIVVGQETQYF. The CDR3 bases are TGTGCCACCAGCAGCTACCAAATCGTAGTGGGCCAAGAGACCCAGTACTTC.

This clonotype was detected many times. The rearrangement joins TRBV20-1 to TRBJ1-2; the D is unclear. Per the germline V gene, CDR1 is DFQATT and CDR2 is SNEGSKA (reference sequence). The ends were cut back, 6 bases at V and 9 bases at J, with 14 bases in the middle. This CDR3 region has 11 residues. The CDR3 sequence: CSAARAPSYTF. The CDR3, as DNA: TGCAGTGCCGCGAGGGCTCCAAGCTACACCTTC.

V usage is TRBV30 and J usage is TRBJ1-1; the D is unclear. The CDR3 spans 14 residues. The V and J ends lost 3 bases and 5 bases respectively, with 16 bases between them. Germline CDR1 and CDR2: GTSNPN and SVGIG (reference sequence). The CDR3 is CAWRGIVRRTEAFF. Here the CDR3 DNA reads TGTGCCTGGAGAGGGATCGTGCGGAGGACTGAAGCTTTCTTT.

In this sample, this clonotype turned up many times. CDR3 loop: CASSLLRTSYEQYF. The CDR3 DNA is TGTGCCAGCAGCCTCCTCCGGACCTCCTACGAGCAGTACTTC. The genes are TRBV7-2 and TRBJ2-7; D unclear. Between the trimmed V and J ends, which lost 5 bases and 0 bases, there was a span of 11 bases. CDR3 size: 14 residues. The V gene's germline CDR1 is SGHTA and CDR2 FQGNSA.

A note on this clonotype: An end of the junction does not agree with germline; a read error may underlie this. DNA for the CDR3: TGTGCCGGCAGTTTATCCAGTCCTCCGCAGGGAGAGACCCAGTTCTTC. Its translation is CAGSLSSPPQGETQFF. The chain uses TRBV27 and TRBJ2-5; D may match TRBD1 or TRBD2 (5 bases each). The J call may be in error: the DNA end matches TRBJ2-1 better. Germline values: CDR1 MNHEY, CDR2 SMNVEV (reference sequence). The CDR3 totals 16 residues.

The V gene is TRBV7-2, the J gene TRBJ1-1, with D perhaps matching TRBD1 (6 bases). The CDR3 has 13 residues. Germline CDR1 reads SGHTA; CDR2 reads FQGNSA. Deletions cut 5 bases from V and 4 bases from J, with 11 bases between. The CDR3 sequence is CASSKGTPTEAFF. CDR3 coding DNA: TGTGCCAGCAGCAAAGGGACACCCACTGAAGCTTTCTTT.

This clonotype has ten or more counts. The chain employs TRBV28 and TRBJ2-1; TRBD1 matches 8 bases. The CDR3 totals 14 residues. Trimming at V came to 4 bases and at J to 9 bases, leaving 8 bases not matched to a gene. Germline CDR1 and CDR2: MDHEN and SYDVKM. The DNA for the CDR3 is TGTGCCAGCAGTTCCGACAGGGGAATGGGTGAGCAGTTCTTC. Encoded protein: CASSSDRGMGEQFF.

V and J are TRBV5-1 and TRBJ2-3, with D tentatively TRBD2 (6 bases). The V end lost 2 bases, the J end lost 4 bases, and 17 bases lay between the germline ends. The CDR3 consists of 16 residues. The germline gives CDR1 SGHRS, CDR2 YFSETQ. In DNA form, the CDR3 reads TGCGCCAGCAGCTTCCTGGACTATCCCCCCTCAGATACGCAGTATTTT. Translation gives CASSFLDYPPSDTQYF.

This clonotype was observed many times. This sequence joins TRBV24-1 and TRBJ2-7; 8 bases are a match to TRBD2. There are 13 residues in the CDR3. CDR1 is KGHDR and CDR2 is SFDVKD in the germline V gene. V shed 6 bases and J 5 bases; nucleotides not matched to a gene: 5. The DNA of the CDR3 is TGTGCCACCAGTCGGGGGGGCTATGACGAGCAGTACTTC. As protein: CATSRGGYDEQYF.

The V and J genes are TRBV9 and TRBJ2-1; 7 nucleotides line up with TRBD1. Germline loops: CDR1 SGDLS, CDR2 YYNGEE. Germline trimming cut 2 bases from V and 3 bases from J; bases unmatched to any gene: 2. The CDR3 runs to 14 residues. CDR3 sequence reads: CASSVTGIYNEQFF. DNA of the CDR3: TGTGCCAGCAGCGTGACAGGGATCTACAATGAGCAGTTCTTC.